This T cell receptor (beta chain) was sequenced for a study of CD8 T cells in ankylosing spondylitis (dated 2017 in TCRdb). Study-wide context: T cell receptor beta repertoires were profiled in healthy donors and ankylosing spondylitis patients so that disease-linked TCR variants could be found. The full study cohort comprised some 27 ankylosing spondylitis patients and approximately 100 healthy donors. Peripheral blood was sampled, and synovial fluid was additionally collected from ankylosing spondylitis patients. Results and caveats for the whole study, not just this receptor: Some of the motif variants had been reported before in the synovial fluid and blood of reactive arthritis patients, a finding that suggests common disease-initiation mechanisms. A CD8+ phenotype was shown by the disease-linked clones, which were found at relatively low frequencies in peripheral blood. A TCR beta motif made up of fewer than 10 highly homologous amino acid variants appeared to be characteristic of blood from ankylosing spondylitis patients. The disease-linked clones were reported to be significantly enriched in matched synovial fluid samples from ankylosing spondylitis patients.

The CDR3 contains 13 residues, cysteine and phenylalanine counted. Just CDR3 DNA is preserved here, 39 bases in frame from base 1. The junction carries 10 bases between V and J, which are trimmed by 3 bases and 4 bases respectively. CDR1 DFQATT and CDR2 SNEGSKA were looked up in the germline V gene (reference sequence). This clonotype was seen many times. The clone's antigen remains unknown. Base qualities were left out, and no much larger clone turns up one base away. Reads for this sample came from an Illumina HiSeq 2500. Quantitative 5'-RACE with molecular barcodes was used to prepare TCR beta libraries. Per the authors' processing: A new computational method based on a probabilistic model of VDJ rearrangement was used to identify disease-linked TCR variants. TCRdb reran the public reads through fastp at Q25 and MiXCR, keeping productive beta chains. Under each unique CDR3 protein, matching rows form one entry showing the most common genes and DNA. These V and J calls rely on TCRdb rather than the paper's analysis. In all, the sample holds about 130,000 distinct CDR3 sequences, and approximately 7.3% of those were seen once. Of the sample, over 10% falls within the top ten clones.

The clonotype originates from a female donor with ankylosing spondylitis or in good health (not recorded which). Source material: blood, either unsorted or a sorted T cell fraction (not recorded which). The rearrangement joined TRBV20-1 to TRBJ1-3, and possibly TRBD1, on 5 matching bases. The CDR3 loop reads CSASRREGNTIYF. The bases are TGCAGTGCTAGCCGCAGGGAAGGAAACACCATATATTTT.